The 3 T cell receptor beta chains given below trace back to one sample, sequenced in a study of beta chain features in type 1 diabetes. Expressed TCRB transcripts were sequenced, since all the RNA that had been isolated was reverse transcribed. The protocol was immunoSEQ multiplex PCR, while the TCRdb copy is restricted to in-frame clones and leaves out a portion. The sample lists around 170,000 clones, roughly 9% occurring once. Sequenced material: central memory CD4+ T cells from blood. Receptors originate from a woman aged 18-29 years in good health.

The chain links TRBV29-1 to TRBJ2-1, with a weak D call TRBD2 (6 bases). The CDR3 extends over 14 amino acids. The germline gives CDR1 SQVTM, CDR2 ANQGSEA. Trimming took off 1 base at V and 0 bases at J, with 7 bases between the two ends. The CDR3 bases are TGCAGCGTTGAAGGCGGGATCTCCTACAATGAGCAGTTCTTC. This encodes CSVEGGISYNEQFF.

This chain joins TRBV30 and TRBJ2-3; D unresolved. Germline assignment: CDR1 GTSNPN and CDR2 SVGIG (reference sequence). The CDR3 runs 12 residues. The V and J ends lost 6 bases and 6 bases respectively, with 13 bases between them. The CDR3 nucleotides are TGTGCCTGCCACGGGTTCTCGGATACGCAGTATTTT. Amino acid sequence: CACHGFSDTQYF.

Only a few counts were recorded for this clone. The gene calls are TRBV5-1 and TRBJ2-5; a weak D match, TRBD2 (5 bases). The CDR3 runs to 14 residues. CDR1 SGHRS and CDR2 YFSETQ come from the germline V gene. With 7 bases removed from V and 4 bases from J, the gap between germline ends came to 17 bases. The CDR3: CASSPRGGRETQYF. DNA of the CDR3: TGCGCCAGCTCCCCACGGGGTGGACGAGAGACCCAGTACTTC.